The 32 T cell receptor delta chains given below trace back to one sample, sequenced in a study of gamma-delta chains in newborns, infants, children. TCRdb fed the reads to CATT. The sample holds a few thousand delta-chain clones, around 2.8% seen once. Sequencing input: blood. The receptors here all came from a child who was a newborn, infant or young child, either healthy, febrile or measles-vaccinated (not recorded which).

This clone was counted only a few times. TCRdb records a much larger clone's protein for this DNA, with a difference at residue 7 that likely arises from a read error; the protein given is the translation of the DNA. Written as DNA, the CDR3 is TGTGCCTGTGATTACTTACCGGGGGATCCTTATTCCTGGGACACCCGACAGATGTTTTTC. Translation: CACDYLPGDPYSWDTRQMFF. This chain joins TRDV2 and TRDJ3; 7 bases are shared with TRDD3. In germline, CDR1 is GEAIGNYY, CDR2 EKD. The J segment lost 1 base and the V segment lost 4 bases, leaving 15 bases of the junction unmatched. The CDR3 spans 20 residues.

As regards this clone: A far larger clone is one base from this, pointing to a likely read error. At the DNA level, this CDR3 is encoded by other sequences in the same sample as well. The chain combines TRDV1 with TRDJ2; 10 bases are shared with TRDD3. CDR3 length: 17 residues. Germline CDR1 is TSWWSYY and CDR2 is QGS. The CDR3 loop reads CALGEPKGGIRYAQLFF. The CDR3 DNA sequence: TGTGCTCTTGGTGAACCCAAGGGGGGGATACGATATGCACAACTCTTCTTT.

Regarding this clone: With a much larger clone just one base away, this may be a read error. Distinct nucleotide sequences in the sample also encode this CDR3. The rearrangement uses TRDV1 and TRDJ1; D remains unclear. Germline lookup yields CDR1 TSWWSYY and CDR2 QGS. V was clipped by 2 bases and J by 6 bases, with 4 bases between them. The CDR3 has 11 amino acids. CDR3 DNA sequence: TGTGCTCTTGGGGAATTCTATAAACTCATCTTT. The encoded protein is CALGEFYKLIF.

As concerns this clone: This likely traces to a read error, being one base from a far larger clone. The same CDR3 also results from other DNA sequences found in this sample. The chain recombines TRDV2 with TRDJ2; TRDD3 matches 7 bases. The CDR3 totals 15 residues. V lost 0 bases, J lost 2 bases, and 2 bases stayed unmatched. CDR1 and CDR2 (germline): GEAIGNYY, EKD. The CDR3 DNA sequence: TGTGCCTGTGACACCGTGGGGGACTTGACAGCACAACTCTTCTTT. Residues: CACDTVGDLTAQLFF.

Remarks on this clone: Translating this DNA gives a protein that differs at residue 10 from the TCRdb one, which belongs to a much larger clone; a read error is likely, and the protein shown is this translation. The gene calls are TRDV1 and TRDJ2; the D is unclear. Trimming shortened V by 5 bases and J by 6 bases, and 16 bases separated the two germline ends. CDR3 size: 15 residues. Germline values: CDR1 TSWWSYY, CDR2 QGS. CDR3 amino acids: CALGRHRARAAQLFF. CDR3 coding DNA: TGTGCTCTTGGGCGACATAGGGCTCGGGCAGCACAACTCTTCTTT.

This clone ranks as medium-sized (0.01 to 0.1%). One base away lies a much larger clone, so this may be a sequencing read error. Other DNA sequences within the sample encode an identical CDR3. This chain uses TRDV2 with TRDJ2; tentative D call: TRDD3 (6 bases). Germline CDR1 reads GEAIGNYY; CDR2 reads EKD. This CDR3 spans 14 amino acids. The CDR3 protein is CACDRGIWTAQLFF. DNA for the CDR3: TGTGCCTGTGACAGAGGGATATGGACAGCGCAACTCTTCTTT.

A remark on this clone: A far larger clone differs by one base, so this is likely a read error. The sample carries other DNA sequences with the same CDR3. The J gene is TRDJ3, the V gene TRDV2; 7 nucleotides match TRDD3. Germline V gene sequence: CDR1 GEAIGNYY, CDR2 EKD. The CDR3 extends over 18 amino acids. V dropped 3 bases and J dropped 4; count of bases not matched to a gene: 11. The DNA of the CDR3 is TGTGCCTGTGACGCCCTGGGGGCCCCCTCTTGGGACACCCGACAGATGTTTTTC. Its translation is CACDALGAPSWDTRQMFF.

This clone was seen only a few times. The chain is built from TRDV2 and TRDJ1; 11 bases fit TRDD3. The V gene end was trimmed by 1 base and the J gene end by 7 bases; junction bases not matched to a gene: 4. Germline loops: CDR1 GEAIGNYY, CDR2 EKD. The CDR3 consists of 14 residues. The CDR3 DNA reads TGTGCCTGTGACACTGGGGGATACGGGGGTAAACTCATCTTT. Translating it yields CACDTGGYGGKLIF.

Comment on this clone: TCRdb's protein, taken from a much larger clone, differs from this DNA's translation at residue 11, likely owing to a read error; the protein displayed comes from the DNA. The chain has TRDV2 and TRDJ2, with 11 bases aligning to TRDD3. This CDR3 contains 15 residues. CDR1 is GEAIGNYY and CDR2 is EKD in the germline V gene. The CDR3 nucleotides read TGTGCCTGTGACACTGGGGGATACGCGACAGTACAACTCTTCTTT. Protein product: CACDTGGYATVQLFF.

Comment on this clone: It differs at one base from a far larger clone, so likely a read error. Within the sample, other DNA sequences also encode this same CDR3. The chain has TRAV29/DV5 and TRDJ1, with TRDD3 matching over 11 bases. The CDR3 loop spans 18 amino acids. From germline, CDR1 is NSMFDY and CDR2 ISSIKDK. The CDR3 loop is CAASGLGDTTRYTDKLIF. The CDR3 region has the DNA TGCGCAGCAAGCGGGCTGGGGGATACAACCAGGTACACCGATAAACTCATCTTT.

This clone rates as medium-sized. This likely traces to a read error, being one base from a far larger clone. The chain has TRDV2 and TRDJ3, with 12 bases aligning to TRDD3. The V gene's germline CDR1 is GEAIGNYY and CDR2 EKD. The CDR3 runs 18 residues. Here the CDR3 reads CACDTVLGDTWDARQMFF. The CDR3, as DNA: TGTGCCTGTGACACCGTACTGGGGGATACCTGGGACGCCCGACAGATGTTTTTC.

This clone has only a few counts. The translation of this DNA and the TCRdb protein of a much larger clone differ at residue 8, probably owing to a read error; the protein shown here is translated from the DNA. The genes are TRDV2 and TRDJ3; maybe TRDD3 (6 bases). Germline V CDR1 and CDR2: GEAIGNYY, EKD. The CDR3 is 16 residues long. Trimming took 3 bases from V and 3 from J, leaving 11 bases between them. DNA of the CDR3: TGTGCCTGTGACTGGGGATTCTACTGGGACACCCGACAGATGTTTTTC. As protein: CACDWGFYWDTRQMFF.

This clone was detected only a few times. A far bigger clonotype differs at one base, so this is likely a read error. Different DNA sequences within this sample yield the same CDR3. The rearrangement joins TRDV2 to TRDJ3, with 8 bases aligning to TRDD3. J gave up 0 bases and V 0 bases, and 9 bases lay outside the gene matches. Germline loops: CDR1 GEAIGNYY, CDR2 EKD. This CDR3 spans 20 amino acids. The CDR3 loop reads CACDTDWGFPSSWDTRQMFF. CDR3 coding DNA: TGTGCCTGTGACACCGACTGGGGGTTCCCAAGCTCCTGGGACACCCGACAGATGTTTTTC.

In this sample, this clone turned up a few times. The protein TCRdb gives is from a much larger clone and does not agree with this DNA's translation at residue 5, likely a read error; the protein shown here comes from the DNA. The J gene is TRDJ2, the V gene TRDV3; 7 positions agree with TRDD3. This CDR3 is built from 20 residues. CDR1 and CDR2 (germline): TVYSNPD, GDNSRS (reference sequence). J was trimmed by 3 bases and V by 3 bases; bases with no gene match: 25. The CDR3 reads CALGDGPGGHRRLMTAQLFF. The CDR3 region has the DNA TGTGCCTTGGGGGACGGGCCTGGGGGTCACCGACGACTCATGACAGCACAACTCTTCTTT.

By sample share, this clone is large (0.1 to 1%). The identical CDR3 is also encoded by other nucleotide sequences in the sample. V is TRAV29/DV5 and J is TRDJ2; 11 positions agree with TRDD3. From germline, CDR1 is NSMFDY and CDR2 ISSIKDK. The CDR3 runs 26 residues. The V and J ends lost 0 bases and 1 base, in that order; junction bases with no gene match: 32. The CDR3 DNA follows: TGTGCAGCAAGCGCGACGTCTGAAACGTGGGGGATACGCAATATAGTTGCGTCGGGTTTGACAGCACAACTCTTCTTT. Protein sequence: CAASATSETWGIRNIVASGLTAQLFF.

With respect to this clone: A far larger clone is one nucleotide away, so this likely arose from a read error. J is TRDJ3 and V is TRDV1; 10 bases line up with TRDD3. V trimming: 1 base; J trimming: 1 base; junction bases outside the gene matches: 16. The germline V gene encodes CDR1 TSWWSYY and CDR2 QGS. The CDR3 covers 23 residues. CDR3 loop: CALGERPPGGYDLISWDTRQMFF. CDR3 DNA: TGTGCTCTTGGGGAACGTCCCCCGGGGGGATACGACTTAATATCCTGGGACACCCGACAGATGTTTTTC.

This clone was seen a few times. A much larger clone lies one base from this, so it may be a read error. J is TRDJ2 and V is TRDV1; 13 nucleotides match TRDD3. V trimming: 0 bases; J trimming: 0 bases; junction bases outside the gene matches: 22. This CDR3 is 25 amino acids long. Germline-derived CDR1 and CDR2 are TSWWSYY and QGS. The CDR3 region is CALGELLPSKYEDWGIRALTAQLFF. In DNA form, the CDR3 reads TGTGCTCTTGGGGAACTACTACCTTCGAAATACGAGGACTGGGGGATACGGGCTTTGACAGCACAACTCTTCTTT.

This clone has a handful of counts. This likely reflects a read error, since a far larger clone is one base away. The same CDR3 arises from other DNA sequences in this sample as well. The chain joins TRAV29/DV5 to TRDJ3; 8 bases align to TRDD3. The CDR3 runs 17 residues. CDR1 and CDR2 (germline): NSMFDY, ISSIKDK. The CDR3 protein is CAASARGIAWDTRQMFF. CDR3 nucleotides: TGTGCGGCAAGCGCCCGGGGGATAGCCTGGGACACCCGACAGATGTTTTTC.

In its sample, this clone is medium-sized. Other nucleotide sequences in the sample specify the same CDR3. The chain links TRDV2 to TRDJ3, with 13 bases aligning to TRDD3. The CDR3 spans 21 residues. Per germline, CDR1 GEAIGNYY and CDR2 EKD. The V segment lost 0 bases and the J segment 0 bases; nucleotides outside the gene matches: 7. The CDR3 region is CACDTNWGIRPSSWDTRQMFF. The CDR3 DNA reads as TGTGCCTGTGACACCAACTGGGGGATACGCCCGAGCTCCTGGGACACCCGACAGATGTTTTTC.

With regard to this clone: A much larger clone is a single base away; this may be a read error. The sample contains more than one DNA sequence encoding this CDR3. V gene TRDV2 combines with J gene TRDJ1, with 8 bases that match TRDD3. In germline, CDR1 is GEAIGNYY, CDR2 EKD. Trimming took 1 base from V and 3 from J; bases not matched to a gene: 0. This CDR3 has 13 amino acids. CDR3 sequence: CACDTGGSDKLIF. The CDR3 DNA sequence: TGTGCCTGTGACACTGGGGGATCCGATAAACTCATCTTT.

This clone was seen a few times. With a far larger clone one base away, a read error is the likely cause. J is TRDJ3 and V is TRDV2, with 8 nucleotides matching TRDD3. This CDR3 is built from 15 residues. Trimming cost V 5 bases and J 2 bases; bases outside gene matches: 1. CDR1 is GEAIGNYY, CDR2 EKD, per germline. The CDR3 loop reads CACGWGTWDTRQMFF. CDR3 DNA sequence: TGTGCCTGTGGCTGGGGGACCTGGGACACCCGACAGATGTTTTTC.

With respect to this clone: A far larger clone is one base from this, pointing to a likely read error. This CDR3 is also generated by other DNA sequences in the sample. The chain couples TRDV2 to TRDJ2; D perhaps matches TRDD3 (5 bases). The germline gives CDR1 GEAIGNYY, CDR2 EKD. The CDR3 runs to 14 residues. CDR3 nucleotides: TGTGCCTGTGACAACGGGGGGTTGACGGCACAACTCTTCTTT. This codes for CACDNGGLTAQLFF.

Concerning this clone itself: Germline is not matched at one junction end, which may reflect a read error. This CDR3 is CAASAPPTGGFRSWVPLQMFF. Here the CDR3 DNA reads TGTGCCGCAAGCGCGCCCCCTACTGGTGGATTTCGCTCCTGGGTCCCCCTACAGATGTTTTTC. The chain combines TRAV29/DV5 with TRDJ3; D might be TRDD2 or TRDD3, each matching 5 bases. The CDR3 consists of 21 residues. The germline V gene has CDR1 NSMFDY and CDR2 ISSIKDK. The full variable domain, rest sourced from reference TRAV29/DV5 and TRDJ3, is DQQVKQNSPSLSVQEGRISILNCDYTNSMFDYFLWYKKYPAEGPTFLISISSIKDKNEDGRFTVFLNKSAKHLSLHIVPSQPGDSAVYFCAASAPPTGGFRSWVPLQMFFGTGIKLFVEP.

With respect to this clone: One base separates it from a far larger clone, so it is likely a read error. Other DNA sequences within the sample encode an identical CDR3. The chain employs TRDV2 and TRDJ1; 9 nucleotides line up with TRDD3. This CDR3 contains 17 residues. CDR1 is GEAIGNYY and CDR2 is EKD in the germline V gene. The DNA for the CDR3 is TGTGCCTGTGGTCTCCGAGTACTGGGGGACCACACCGATAAACTAATCTTT. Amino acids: CACGLRVLGDHTDKLIF.

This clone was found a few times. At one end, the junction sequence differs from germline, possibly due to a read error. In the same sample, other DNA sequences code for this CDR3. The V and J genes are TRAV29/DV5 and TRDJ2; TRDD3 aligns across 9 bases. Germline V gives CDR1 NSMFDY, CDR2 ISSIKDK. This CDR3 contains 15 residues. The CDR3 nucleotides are TGTGCCGCAAGCTGGGGGATCCGCTTGACAGCACAACTCTTCTTT. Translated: CAASWGIRLTAQLFF.

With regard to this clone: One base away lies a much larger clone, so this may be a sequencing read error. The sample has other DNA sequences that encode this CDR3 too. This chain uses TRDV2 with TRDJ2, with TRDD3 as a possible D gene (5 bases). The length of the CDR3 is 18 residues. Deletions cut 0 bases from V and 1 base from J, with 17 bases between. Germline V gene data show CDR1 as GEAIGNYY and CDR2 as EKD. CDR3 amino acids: CACDTVTGGHRLTAQLFF. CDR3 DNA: TGTGCCTGTGACACCGTGACTGGAGGACACCGTTTGACAGCACAACTCTTCTTT.

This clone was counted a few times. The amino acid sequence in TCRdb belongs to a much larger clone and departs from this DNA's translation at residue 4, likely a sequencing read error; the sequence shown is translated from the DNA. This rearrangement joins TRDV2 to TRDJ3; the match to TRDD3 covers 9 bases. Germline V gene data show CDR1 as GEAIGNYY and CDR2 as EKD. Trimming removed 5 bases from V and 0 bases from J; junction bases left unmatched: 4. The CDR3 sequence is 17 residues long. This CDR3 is CACGILGDSWDTRQMFF. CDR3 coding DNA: TGTGCCTGTGGCATACTGGGGGACTCCTGGGACACCCGACAGATGTTTTTC.

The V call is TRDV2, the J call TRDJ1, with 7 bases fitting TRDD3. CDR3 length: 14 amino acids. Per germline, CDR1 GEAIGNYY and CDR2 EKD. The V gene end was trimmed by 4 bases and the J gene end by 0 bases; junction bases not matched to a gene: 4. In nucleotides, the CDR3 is TGTGCCTGTGAACCTCTGGGGGACACCGATAAACTCATCTTT. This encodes CACEPLGDTDKLIF.

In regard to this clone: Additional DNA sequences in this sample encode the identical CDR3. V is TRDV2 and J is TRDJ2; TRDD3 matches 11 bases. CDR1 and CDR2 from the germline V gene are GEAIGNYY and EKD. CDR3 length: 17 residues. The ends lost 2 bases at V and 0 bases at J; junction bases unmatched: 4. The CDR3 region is CACDRVGDTTLTAQLFF. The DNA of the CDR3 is TGTGCCTGTGACAGGGTGGGGGATACGACTTTGACAGCACAACTCTTCTTT.

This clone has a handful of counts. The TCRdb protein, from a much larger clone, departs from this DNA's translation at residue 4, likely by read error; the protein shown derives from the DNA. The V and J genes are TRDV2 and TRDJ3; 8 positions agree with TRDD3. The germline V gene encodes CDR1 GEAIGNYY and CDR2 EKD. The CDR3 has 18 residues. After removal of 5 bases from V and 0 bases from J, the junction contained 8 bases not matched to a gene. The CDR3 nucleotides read TGTGCCTGTGGCACGGGATACGCTAGCTCCTGGGACACCCGACAGATGTTTTTC. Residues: CACGTGYASSWDTRQMFF.

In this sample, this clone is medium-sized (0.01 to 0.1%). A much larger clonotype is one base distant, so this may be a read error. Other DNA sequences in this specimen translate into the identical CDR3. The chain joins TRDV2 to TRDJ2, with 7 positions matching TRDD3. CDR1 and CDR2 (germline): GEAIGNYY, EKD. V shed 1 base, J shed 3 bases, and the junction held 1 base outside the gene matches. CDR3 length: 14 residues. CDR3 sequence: CACDTGGLTAQLFF. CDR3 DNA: TGTGCCTGTGACACTGGGGGACTGACAGCACAACTCTTCTTT.

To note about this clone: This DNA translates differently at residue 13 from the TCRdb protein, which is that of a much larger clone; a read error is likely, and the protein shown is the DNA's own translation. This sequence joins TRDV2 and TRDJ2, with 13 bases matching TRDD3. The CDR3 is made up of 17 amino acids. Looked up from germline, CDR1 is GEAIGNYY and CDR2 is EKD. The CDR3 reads CACDTVLGDTLTSQLFF. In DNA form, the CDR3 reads TGTGCCTGTGACACCGTACTGGGGGATACGTTGACATCACAACTCTTCTTT.